The TCR beta chain described here comes from a study of beta chain features in type 1 diabetes. This clone was counted only a few times. Its target is not known. Sequenced material consisted of expressed TCRB transcripts (all of the isolated RNA was reverse transcribed). Only in-frame clones appear in the TCRdb table, and some are missing; sequencing was by immunoSEQ multiplex PCR. Seen here are 95,000 to 150,000 clones, about a sixth observed once, and the top ten hold 2% to 3%. General observations from the study: In all four CD4+ subsets, TCRB CDR3 length was significantly, moderately reduced in type 1 diabetes. A closer apparent resemblance between naive, central memory and Treg TCRB repertoires was seen in patients than in healthy donors.

Researchers reported sorting CD4+ naive, central memory, regulatory and stem cell-like memory cells via CD45RO/CCR7/CD25/CD127/CD95/CD27. Germline V lookup: CDR1 SGDLS, CDR2 YYNGEE. With V trimmed by 3 bases and J by 1 base, 3 bases remained unmatched. This CDR3 is built from 14 residues. Source material: central memory CD4+ T cells from blood. The sequence was obtained from a man aged 30-40 years with type 1 diabetes. This chain joins TRBV9 and TRBJ1-1; 7 nucleotides align to TRBD1. The CDR3 coding sequence is TGTGCCAGCAGCGCCAGGACAGGGAACACTGAAGCTTTCTTT. Translated, it gives CASSARTGNTEAFF.